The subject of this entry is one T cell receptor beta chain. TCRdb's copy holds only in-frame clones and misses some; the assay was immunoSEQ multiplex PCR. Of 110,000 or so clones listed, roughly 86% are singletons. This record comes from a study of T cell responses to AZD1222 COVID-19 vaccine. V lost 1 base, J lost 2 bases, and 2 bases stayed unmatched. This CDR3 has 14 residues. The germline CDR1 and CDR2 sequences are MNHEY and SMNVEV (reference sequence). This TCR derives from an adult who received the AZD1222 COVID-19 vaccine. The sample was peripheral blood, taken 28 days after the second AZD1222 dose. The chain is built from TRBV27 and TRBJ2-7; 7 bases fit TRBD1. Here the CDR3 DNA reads TGTGCCAGCAGTTTATTGGGACAGCCCTACGAGCAGTACTTC. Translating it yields CASSLLGQPYEQYF.